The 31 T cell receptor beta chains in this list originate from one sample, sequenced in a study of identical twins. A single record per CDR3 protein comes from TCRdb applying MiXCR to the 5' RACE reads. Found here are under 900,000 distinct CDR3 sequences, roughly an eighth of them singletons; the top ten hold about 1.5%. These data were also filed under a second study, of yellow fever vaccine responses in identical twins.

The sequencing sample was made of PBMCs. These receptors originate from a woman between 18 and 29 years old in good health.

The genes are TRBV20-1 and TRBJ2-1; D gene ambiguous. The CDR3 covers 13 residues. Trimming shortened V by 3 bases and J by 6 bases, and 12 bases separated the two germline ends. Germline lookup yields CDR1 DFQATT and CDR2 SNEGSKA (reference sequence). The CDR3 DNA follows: TGCAGTGCTAGGTCTCTAGTTCGCAATGAGCAGTTCTTC. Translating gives CSARSLVRNEQFF.

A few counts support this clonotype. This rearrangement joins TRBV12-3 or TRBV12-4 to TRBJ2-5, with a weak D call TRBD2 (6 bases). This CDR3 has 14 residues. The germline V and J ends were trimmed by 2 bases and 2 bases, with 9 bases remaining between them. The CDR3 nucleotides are TGTGCCAGCAGTTTAATAGCGGTACAAGAGACCCAGTACTTC. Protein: CASSLIAVQETQYF.

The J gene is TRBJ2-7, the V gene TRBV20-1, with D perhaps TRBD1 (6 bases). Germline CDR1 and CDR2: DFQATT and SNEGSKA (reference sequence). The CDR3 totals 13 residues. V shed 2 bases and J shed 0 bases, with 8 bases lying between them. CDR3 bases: TGCAGTGCTAGACAGGGGAGCTCCTACGAGCAGTACTTC. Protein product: CSARQGSSYEQYF.

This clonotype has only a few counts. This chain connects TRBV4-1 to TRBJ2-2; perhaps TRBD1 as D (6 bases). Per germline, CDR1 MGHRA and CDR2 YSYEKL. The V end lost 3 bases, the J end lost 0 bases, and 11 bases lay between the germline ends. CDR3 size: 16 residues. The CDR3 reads CASSQTTGTNTGELFF. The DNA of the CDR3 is TGCGCCAGCAGCCAGACCACAGGGACGAACACCGGGGAGCTGTTTTTT.

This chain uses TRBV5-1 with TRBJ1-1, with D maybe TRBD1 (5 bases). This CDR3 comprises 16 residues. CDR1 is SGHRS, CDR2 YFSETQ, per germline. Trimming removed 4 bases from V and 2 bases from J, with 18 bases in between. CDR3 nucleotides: TGCGCCAGCAGCCCGCAGGGTCTCGGACTAAACACTGAAGCTTTCTTT. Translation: CASSPQGLGLNTEAFF.

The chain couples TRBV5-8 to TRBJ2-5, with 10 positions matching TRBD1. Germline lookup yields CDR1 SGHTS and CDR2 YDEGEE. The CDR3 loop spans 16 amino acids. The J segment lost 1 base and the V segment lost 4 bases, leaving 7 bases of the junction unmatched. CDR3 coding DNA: TGTGCCAGCAGCCCCCGACAGGGGGCTCTCCAAGAGACCCAGTACTTC. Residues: CASSPRQGALQETQYF.

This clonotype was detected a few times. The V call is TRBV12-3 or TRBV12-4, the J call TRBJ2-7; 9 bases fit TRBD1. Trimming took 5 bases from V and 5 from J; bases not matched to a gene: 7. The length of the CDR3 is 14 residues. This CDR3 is CASSLPGQGNEQYF. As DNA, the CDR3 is TGTGCCAGCAGTCTGCCGGGACAGGGAAACGAGCAGTACTTC.

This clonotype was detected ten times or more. The DNA for the CDR3 is TGTGCCAGCAGTTCCTTTCCCGGACGGGCAATCGAGGCTTTCTTT. The encoded protein is CASSSFPGRAIEAFF. The V and J genes are TRBV27 and TRBJ1-1; D not resolved. Trimming took 4 bases from V and 11 from J, leaving 23 bases between them. CDR1 is MNHEY and CDR2 is SMNVEV in the germline V gene (reference sequence). The CDR3 runs 15 residues.

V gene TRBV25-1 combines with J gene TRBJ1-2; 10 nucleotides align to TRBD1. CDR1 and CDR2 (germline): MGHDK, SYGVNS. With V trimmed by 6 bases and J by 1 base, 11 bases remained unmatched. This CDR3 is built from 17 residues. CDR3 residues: CASRGQGDGLYNYGYTF. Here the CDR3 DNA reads TGTGCCAGCAGAGGACAGGGGGACGGCCTCTATAACTATGGCTACACCTTC.

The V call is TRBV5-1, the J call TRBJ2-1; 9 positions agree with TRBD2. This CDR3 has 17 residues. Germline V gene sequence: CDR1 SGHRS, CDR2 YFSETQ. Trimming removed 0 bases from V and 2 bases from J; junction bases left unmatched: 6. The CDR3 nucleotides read TGCGCCAGCAGCTTGGTGATTAGCGGGAGCCCCTACAATGAGCAGTTCTTC. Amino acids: CASSLVISGSPYNEQFF.

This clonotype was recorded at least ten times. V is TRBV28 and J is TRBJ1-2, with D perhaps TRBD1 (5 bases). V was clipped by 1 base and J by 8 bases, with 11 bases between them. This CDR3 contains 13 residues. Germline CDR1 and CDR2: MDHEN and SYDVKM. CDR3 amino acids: CASSLSLRDGYTF. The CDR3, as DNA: TGTGCCAGCAGTTTATCGTTGCGGGACGGCTACACCTTC.

CDR3 region: CASSPYGNQPQHF. CDR3 nucleotides: TGTGCCAGCAGTCCTTACGGGAATCAGCCCCAGCATTTT. The rearrangement joins TRBV12-3 or TRBV12-4 to TRBJ1-5; D ambiguous. The CDR3 spans 13 residues. V lost 5 bases, J lost 4 bases, and 9 bases lay in between.

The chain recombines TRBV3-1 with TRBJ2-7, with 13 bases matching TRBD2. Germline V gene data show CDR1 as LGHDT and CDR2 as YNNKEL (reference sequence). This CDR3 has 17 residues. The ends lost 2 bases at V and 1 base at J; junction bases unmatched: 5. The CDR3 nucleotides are TGTGCCAGCAGCCAACAGGTACTAGCGGGAGGGTCCTACGAGCAGTACTTC. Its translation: CASSQQVLAGGSYEQYF.

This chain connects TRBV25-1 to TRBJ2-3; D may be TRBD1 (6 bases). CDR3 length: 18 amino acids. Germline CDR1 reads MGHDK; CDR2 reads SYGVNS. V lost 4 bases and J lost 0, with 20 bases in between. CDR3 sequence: CASSGKGDTSTSTDTQYF. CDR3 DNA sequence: TGTGCCAGCAGTGGAAAGGGGGATACTAGTACTAGCACAGATACGCAGTATTTT.

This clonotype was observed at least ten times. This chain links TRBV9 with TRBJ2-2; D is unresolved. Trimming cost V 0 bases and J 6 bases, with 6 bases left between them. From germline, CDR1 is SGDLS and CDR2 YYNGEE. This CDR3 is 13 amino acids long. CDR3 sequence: CASSVDRAGELFF. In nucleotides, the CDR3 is TGTGCCAGCAGCGTAGATAGGGCCGGGGAGCTGTTTTTT.

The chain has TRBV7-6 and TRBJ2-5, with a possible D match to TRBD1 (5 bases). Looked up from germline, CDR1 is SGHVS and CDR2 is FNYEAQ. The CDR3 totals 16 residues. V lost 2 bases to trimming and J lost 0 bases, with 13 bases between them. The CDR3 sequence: CASSLFVQEYQETQYF. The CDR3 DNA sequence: TGTGCCAGCAGCTTATTCGTACAGGAGTACCAAGAGACCCAGTACTTC.

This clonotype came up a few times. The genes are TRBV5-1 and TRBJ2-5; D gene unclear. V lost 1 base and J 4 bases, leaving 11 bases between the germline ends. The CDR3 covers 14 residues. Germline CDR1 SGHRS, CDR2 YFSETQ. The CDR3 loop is CASSLTGGPETQYF. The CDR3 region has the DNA TGCGCCAGCAGCTTGACGGGCGGCCCAGAGACCCAGTACTTC.

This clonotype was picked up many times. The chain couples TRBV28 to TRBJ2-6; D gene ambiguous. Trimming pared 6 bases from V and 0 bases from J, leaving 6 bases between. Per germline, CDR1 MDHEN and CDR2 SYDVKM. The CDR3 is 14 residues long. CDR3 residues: CASSRSSGANVLTF. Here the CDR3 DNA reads TGTGCCAGCAGCAGAAGCTCTGGGGCCAACGTCCTGACTTTC.

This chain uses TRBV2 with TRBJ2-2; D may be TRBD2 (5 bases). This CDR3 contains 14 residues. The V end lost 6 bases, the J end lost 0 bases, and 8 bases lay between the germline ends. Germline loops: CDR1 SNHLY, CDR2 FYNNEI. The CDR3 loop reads CASREVPNTGELFF. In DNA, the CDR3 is TGTGCCAGCAGGGAGGTTCCGAACACCGGGGAGCTGTTTTTT.

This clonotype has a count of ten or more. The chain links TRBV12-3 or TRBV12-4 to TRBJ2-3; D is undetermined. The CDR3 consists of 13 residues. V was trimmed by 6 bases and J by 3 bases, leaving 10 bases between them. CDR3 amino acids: CASSVSSTDTQYF. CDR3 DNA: TGTGCCAGCAGCGTTAGCTCGACAGATACGCAGTATTTT.

CDR3 sequence reads: CASSLVWLAGNNEQFF. In nucleotides, the CDR3 is TGTGCCAGCAGCTTAGTATGGCTAGCGGGGAACAATGAGCAGTTCTTC. This sequence joins TRBV7-8 and TRBJ2-1; 9 positions agree with TRBD2. After removal of 1 base from V and 5 bases from J, the junction contained 6 bases not matched to a gene. Looked up from germline, CDR1 is SGHVS and CDR2 is FQNEAQ. CDR3 length: 16 residues.

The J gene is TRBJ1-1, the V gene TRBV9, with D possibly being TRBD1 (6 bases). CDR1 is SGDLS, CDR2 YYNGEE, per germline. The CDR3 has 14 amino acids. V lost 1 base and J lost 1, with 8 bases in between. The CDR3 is CASSVQGQNTEAFF. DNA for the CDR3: TGTGCCAGCAGCGTACAGGGGCAGAACACTGAAGCTTTCTTT.

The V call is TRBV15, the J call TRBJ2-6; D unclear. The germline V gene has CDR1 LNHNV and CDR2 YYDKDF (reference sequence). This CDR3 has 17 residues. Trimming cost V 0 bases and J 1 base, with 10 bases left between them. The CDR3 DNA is TGTGCCACCAGCAGAGATAATAGGGTGTCTGGGGCCAACGTCCTGACTTTC. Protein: CATSRDNRVSGANVLTF.

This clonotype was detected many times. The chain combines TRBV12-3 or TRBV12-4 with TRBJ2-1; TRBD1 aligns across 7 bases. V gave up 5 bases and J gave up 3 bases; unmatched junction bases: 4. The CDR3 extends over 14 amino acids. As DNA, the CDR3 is TGTGCCAGCAGTATCCGGGACAGCTACAATGAGCAGTTCTTC. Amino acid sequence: CASSIRDSYNEQFF.

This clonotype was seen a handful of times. The CDR3 DNA follows: TGCAGTGCTAGAATTACTGAAGCTTTCTTT. This encodes CSARITEAFF. The V and J genes are TRBV20-1 and TRBJ1-1; D uncertain. The CDR3 runs 10 residues. Germline V gene sequence: CDR1 DFQATT, CDR2 SNEGSKA (reference sequence). Trimming removed 2 bases from V and 5 bases from J, with 3 bases in between.

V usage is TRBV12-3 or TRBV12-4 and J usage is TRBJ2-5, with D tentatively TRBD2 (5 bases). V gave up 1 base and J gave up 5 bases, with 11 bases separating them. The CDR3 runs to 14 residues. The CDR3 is CASSLVLRGETQYF. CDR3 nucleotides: TGTGCCAGCAGTTTAGTACTCAGAGGGGAGACCCAGTACTTC.

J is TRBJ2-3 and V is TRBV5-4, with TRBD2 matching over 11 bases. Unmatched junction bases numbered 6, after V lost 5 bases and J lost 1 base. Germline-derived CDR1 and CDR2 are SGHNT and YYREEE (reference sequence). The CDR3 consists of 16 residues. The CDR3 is CASRVPGLAGTDTQYF. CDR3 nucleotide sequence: TGTGCCAGCAGGGTGCCGGGACTAGCGGGCACAGATACGCAGTATTTT.

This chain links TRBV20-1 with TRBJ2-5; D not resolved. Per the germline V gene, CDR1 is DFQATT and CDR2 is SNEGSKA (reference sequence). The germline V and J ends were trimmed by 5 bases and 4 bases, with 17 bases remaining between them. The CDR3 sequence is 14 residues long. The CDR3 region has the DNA TGCAGTGCTCACCAGGCAGGCACGGGAGAGACCCAGTACTTC. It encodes CSAHQAGTGETQYF.

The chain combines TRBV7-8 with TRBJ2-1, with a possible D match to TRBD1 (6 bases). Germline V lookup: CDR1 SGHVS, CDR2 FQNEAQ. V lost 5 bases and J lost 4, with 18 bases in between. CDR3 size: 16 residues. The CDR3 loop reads CASSQASGTPYNEQFF. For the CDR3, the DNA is TGTGCCAGCAGCCAAGCTAGTGGGACACCGTACAATGAGCAGTTCTTC.

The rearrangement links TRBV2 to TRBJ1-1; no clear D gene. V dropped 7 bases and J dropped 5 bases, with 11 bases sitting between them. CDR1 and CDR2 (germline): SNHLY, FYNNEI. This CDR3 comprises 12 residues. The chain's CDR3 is CASTNSRTEAFF. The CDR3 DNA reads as TGTGCCAGCACCAACTCCCGAACTGAAGCTTTCTTT.

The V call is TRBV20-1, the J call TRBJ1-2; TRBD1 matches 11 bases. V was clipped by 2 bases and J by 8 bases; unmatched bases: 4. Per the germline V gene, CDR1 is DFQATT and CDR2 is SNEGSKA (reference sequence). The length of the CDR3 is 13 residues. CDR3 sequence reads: CSARNGQGAGYTF. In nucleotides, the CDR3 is TGCAGTGCTAGAAATGGACAGGGGGCCGGCTACACCTTC.